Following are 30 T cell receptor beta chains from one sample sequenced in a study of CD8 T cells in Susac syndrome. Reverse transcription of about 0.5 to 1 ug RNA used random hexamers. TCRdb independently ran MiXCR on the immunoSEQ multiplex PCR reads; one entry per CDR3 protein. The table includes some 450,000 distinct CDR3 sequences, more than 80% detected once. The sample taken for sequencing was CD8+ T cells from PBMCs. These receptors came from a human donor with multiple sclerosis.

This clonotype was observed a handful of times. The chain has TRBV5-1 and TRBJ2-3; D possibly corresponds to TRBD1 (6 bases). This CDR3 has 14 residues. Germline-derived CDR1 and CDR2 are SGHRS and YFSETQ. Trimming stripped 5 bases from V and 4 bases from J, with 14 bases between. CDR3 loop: CASSSGDGPDTQYF. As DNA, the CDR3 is TGCGCCAGCAGTTCAGGGGACGGCCCAGATACGCAGTATTTT.

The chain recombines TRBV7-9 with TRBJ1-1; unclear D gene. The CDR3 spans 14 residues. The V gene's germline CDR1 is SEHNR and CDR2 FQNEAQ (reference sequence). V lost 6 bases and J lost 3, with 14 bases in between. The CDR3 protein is CASSRLPTDTEAFF. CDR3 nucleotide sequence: TGTGCCAGCAGTCGACTCCCTACGGACACTGAAGCTTTCTTT.

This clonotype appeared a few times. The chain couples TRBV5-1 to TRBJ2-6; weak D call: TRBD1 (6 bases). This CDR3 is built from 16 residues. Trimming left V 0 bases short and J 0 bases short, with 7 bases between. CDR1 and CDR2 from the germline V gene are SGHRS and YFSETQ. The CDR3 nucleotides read TGCGCCAGCAGCTTGGCAGGGGCCTCTGGGGCCAACGTCCTGACTTTC. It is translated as CASSLAGASGANVLTF.

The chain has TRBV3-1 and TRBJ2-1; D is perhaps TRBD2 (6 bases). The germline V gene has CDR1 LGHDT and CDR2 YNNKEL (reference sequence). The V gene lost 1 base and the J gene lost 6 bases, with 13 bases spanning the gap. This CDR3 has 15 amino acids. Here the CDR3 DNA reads TGTGCCAGCAGCCAAGTGATTGCCGGGGGCAATGAGCAGTTCTTC. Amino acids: CASSQVIAGGNEQFF.

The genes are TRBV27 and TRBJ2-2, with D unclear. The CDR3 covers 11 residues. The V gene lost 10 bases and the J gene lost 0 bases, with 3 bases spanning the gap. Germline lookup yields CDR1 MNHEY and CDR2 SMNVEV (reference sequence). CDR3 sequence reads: CATTNTGELFF. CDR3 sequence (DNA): TGTGCCACTACGAACACCGGGGAGCTGTTTTTT.

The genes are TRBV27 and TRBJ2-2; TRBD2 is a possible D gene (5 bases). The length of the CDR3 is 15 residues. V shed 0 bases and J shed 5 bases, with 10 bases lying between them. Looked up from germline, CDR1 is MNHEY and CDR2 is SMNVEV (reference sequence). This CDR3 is CASSLSPEGTGELFF. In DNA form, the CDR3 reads TGTGCCAGCAGTTTATCCCCCGAGGGAACCGGGGAGCTGTTTTTT.

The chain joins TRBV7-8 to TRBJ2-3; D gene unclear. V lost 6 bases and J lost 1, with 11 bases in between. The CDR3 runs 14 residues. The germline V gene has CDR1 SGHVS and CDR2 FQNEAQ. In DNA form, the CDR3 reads TGTGCCAGCAGACTTGGGGTGGGCACAGATACGCAGTATTTT. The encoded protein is CASRLGVGTDTQYF.

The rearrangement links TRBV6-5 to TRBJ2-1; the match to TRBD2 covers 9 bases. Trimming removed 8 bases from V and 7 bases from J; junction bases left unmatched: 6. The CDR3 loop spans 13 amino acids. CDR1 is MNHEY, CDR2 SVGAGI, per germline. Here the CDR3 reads CASALGLANEQFF. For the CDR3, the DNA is TGTGCCAGCGCCCTGGGACTAGCTAATGAGCAGTTCTTC.

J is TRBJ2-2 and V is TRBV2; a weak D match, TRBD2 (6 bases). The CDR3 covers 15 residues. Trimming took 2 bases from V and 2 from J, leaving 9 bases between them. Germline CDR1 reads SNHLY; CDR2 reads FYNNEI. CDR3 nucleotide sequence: TGTGCCAGCAGTGAACGGGGGTATAACACCGGGGAGCTGTTTTTT. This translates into CASSERGYNTGELFF.

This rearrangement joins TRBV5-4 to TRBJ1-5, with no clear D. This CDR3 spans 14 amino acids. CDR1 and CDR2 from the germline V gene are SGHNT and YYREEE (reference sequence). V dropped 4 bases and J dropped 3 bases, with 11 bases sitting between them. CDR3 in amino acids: CASSVRGANQPQHF. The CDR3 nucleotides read TGTGCCAGCAGCGTGAGAGGTGCCAATCAGCCCCAGCATTTT. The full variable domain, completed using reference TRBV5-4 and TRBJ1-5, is ETGVTQSPTHLIKTRGQQVTLRCSSQSGHNTVSWYQQALGQGPQFIFQYYREEENGRGNFPPRFSGLQFPNYSSELNVNALELDDSALYLCASSVRGANQPQHFGDGTRLSIL.

The CDR3 bases are TGTGCCAGCAGACCCCTATTTAAATCGACAGGGGACCTACCCACTGAAGCTTTCTTT. Protein: CASRPLFKSTGDLPTEAFF. V is TRBV28 and J is TRBJ1-1; 8 bases are a match to TRBD1. V lost 6 bases to trimming and J lost 4 bases; unmatched junction nucleotides: 22. Germline V gene data show CDR1 as MDHEN and CDR2 as SYDVKM. This CDR3 is 19 amino acids long.

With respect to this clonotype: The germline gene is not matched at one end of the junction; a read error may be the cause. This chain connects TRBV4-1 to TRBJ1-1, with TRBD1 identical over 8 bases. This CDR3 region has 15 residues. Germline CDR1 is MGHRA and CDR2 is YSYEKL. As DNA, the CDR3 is TGCGCCGGCAGCCCACCACAGGGGGGTAACGCTGAAGCTTTCTTT. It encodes CAGSPPQGGNAEAFF.

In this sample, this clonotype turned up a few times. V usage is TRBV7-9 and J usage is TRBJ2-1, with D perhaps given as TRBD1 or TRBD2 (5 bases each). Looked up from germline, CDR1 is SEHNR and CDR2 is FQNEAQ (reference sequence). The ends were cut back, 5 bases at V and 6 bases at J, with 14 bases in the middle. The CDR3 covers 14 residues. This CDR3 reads CASSLQEGLNEQFF. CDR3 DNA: TGTGCCAGCAGCCTCCAAGAGGGGCTCAATGAGCAGTTCTTC.

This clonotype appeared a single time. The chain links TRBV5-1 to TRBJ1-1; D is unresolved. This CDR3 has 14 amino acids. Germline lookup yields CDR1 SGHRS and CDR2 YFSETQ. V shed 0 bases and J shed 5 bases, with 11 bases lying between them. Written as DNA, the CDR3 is TGCGCCAGCAGCTTGGGTGAAGGGCCGACTGAAGCTTTCTTT. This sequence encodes CASSLGEGPTEAFF. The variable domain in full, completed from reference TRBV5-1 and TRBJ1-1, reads KAGVTQTPRYLIKTRGQQVTLSCSPISGHRSVSWYQQTPGQGLQFLFEYFSETQRNKGNFPGRFSGRQFSNSRSEMNVSTLELGDSALYLCASSLGEGPTEAFFGQGTRLTVV.

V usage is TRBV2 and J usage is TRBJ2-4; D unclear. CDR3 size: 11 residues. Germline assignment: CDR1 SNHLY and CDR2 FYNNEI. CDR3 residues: CVKGAKNIQYF. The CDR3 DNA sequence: TGTGTAAAGGGTGCCAAAAACATTCAGTACTTC.

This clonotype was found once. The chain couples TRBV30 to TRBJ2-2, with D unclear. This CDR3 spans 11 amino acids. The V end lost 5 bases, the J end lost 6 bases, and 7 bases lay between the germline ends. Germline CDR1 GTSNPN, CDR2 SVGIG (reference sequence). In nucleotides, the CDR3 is TGTGCCTGGCTAGGACCCGGGGAGCTGTTTTTT. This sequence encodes CAWLGPGELFF.

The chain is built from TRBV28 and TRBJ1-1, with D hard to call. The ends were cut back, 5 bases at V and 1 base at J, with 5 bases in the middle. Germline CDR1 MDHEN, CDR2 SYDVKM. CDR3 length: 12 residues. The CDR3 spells CASSDKNTEAFF. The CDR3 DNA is TGTGCCAGCAGTGACAAGAACACTGAAGCTTTCTTT.

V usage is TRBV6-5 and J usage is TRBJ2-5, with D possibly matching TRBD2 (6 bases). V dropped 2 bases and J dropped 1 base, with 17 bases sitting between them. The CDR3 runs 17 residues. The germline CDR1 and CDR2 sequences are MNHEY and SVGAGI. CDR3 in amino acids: CASSYGGGGRLQETQYF. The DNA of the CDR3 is TGTGCCAGCAGTTACGGGGGAGGAGGTCGTCTCCAAGAGACCCAGTACTTC.

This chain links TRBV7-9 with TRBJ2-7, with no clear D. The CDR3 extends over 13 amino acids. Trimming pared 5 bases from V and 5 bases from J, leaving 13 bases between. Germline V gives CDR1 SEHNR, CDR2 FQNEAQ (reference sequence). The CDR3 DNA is TGTGCCAGCAGCCAGGAAAATATGAACGAGCAGTACTTC. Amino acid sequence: CASSQENMNEQYF.

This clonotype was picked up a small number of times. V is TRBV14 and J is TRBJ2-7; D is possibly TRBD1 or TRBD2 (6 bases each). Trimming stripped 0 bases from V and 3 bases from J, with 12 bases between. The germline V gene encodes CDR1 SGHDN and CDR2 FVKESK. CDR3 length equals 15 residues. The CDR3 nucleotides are TGTGCCAGCAGCCAAGAAAGAGGGGGACTCTACGAGCAGTACTTC. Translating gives CASSQERGGLYEQYF. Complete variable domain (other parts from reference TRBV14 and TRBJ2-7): EAGVTQFPSHSVIEKGQTVTLRCDPISGHDNLYWYRRVMGKEIKFLLHFVKESKQDESGMPNNRFLAERTGGTYSTLKVQPAELEDSGVYFCASSQERGGLYEQYFGPGTRLTVT.

CDR3 loop: CASSQVQREGDEQFF. In nucleotides, the CDR3 is TGCGCCAGCAGCCAAGTTCAGCGGGAGGGGGATGAGCAGTTCTTC. The gene calls are TRBV4-1 and TRBJ2-1; 10 bases line up with TRBD2. The CDR3 totals 15 residues. J lost 8 bases, V lost 1 base, and 5 bases had no gene match. Looked up from germline, CDR1 is MGHRA and CDR2 is YSYEKL.

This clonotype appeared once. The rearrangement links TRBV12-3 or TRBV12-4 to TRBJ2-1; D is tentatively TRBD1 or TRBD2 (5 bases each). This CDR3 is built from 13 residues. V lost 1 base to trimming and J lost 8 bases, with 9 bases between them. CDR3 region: CASSLGGWDEQFF. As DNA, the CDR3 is TGTGCCAGCAGTTTAGGGGGGTGGGATGAGCAGTTCTTC.

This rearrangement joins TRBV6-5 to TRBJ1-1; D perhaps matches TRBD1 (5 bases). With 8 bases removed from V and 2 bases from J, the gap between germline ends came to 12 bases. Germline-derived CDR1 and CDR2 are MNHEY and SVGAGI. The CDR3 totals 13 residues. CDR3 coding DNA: TGTGCCAGCGGGACCCAGGGTAACACTGAAGCTTTCTTT. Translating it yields CASGTQGNTEAFF.

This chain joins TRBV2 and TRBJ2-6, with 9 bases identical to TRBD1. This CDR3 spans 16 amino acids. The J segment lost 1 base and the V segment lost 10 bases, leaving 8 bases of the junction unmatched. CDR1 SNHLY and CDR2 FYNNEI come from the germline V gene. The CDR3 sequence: CATLRGQGSGANVLTF. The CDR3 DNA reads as TGTGCCACCTTAAGAGGACAGGGGTCTGGGGCCAACGTCCTGACTTTC.

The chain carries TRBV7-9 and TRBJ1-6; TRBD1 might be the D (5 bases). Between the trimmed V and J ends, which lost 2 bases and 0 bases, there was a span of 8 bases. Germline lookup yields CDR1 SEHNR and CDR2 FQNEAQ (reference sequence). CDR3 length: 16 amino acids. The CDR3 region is CASSLSRGSYNSPLHF. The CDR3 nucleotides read TGTGCCAGCAGCTTATCAAGGGGCTCCTATAATTCACCCCTCCACTTT.

The CDR3 DNA is TGTGCCAGCAGTTACTTAACAGGGGCTGGGGCCAACGTCCTGACTTTC. It encodes CASSYLTGAGANVLTF. The chain couples TRBV6-5 to TRBJ2-6, with 7 nucleotides matching TRBD1. This CDR3 has 16 residues. The V segment lost 1 base and the J segment 2 bases; nucleotides outside the gene matches: 2. Germline CDR1 reads MNHEY; CDR2 reads SVGAGI.

The CDR3 bases are TGTGCCAGCAGCTTAGTCTTGATGGTTGAGCAGTTCTTC. As protein: CASSLVLMVEQFF. This chain joins TRBV11-2 and TRBJ2-1; no clear D. This CDR3 has 13 residues. Between the trimmed V and J ends, which lost 1 base and 9 bases, there was a span of 10 bases. The germline V gene encodes CDR1 SGHAT and CDR2 FQNNGV.

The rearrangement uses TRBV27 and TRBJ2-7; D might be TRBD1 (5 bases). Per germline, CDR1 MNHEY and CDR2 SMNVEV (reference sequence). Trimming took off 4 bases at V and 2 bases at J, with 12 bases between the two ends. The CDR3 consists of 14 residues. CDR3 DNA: TGTGCCAGCAGTTCCGGACAAACAACCTACGAGCAGTACTTC. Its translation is CASSSGQTTYEQYF.

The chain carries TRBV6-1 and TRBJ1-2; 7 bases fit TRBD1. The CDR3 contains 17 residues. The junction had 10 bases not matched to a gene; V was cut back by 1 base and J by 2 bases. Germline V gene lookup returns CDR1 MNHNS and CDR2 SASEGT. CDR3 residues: CASSEGWNRGSNYGYTF. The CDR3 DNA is TGTGCCAGCAGTGAAGGATGGAACAGGGGATCAAACTATGGCTACACCTTC.

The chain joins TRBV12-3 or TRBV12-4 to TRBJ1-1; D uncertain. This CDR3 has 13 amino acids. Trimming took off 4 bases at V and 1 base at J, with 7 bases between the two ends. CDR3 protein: CASSSPWNTEAFF. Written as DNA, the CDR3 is TGTGCCAGCAGTTCTCCCTGGAACACTGAAGCTTTCTTT.